Listed below are T cell receptor beta chains from one sample, sequenced in a study of OX40 agonist ivuxolimab in advanced cancers. This table comes from immunoSEQ multiplex PCR, and its TCRdb copy is limited to in-frame clones, with some not included. The table has around 80,000 clones, 85% to 90% seen once; the top ten hold roughly 2.5%. Here the sequenced sample was CD4+ or CD8+ T cells sorted from blood, taken in a trial of the OX40 agonist ivuxolimab. The receptors were gathered from an adult with an advanced solid tumor such as melanoma, head and neck, liver or kidney cancer. The CDR3 runs from the conserved cysteine through the conserved F or W. The D gene is left open where the match is weak. Clone size is stated in some rows and not others, as once, few, many or a class when expanded.

CDR3,DNA,J,size,V,D
CASSLGAESNQPQHF,TGTGCCAGCAGCCTGGGGGCGGAGAGCAATCAGCCCCAGCATTTT,TRBJ1-5,NA,TRBV7-6,NA
CASNLMTGANYGYTF,TGTGCCAGCAATCTTATGACAGGGGCTAACTATGGCTACACCTTC,TRBJ1-2,NA,TRBV6-1,TRBD1
CASSPQGSTGELFF,TGTGCCAGCTCGCCACAGGGGAGCACCGGGGAGCTGTTTTTT,TRBJ2-2,NA,TRBV18,TRBD1
CASSLVLGQAHSPLHF,TGCGCCAGCAGCTTGGTATTAGGACAGGCCCATTCACCCCTCCACTTT,TRBJ1-6,NA,TRBV5-1,TRBD1
CASRTTGLNTEAFF,TGTGCCAGTCGGACGACTGGGCTGAACACTGAAGCTTTCTTT,TRBJ1-1,NA,TRBV7-9,NA
CASSRAGPPTDTQYF,TGTGCCAGCAGTCGAGCGGGGCCACCCACAGATACGCAGTATTTT,TRBJ2-3,once,TRBV9,TRBD2
CASSRYSGYEQFF,TGCGCCAGCAGCCGGTACAGCGGGTATGAGCAGTTCTTC,TRBJ2-1,NA,TRBV4-3,NA
CASSQGLAGEGETQYF,TGCGCCAGCAGCCAGGGACTAGCGGGGGAAGGAGAGACCCAGTACTTC,TRBJ2-5,NA,TRBV5-1,TRBD2
CASSTLDSREKLFF,TGTGCCAGTAGTACCTTGGACAGTCGTGAAAAACTGTTTTTT,TRBJ1-4,NA,TRBV19,NA
CASTHGQGWDTQYF,TGTGCCAGCACCCATGGGCAGGGGTGGGATACGCAGTATTTT,TRBJ2-3,NA,TRBV28,NA
CASSQERLTPLHF,TGTGCCAGCAGCCAAGAAAGGTTGACACCCCTCCACTTT,TRBJ1-6,NA,TRBV14,NA